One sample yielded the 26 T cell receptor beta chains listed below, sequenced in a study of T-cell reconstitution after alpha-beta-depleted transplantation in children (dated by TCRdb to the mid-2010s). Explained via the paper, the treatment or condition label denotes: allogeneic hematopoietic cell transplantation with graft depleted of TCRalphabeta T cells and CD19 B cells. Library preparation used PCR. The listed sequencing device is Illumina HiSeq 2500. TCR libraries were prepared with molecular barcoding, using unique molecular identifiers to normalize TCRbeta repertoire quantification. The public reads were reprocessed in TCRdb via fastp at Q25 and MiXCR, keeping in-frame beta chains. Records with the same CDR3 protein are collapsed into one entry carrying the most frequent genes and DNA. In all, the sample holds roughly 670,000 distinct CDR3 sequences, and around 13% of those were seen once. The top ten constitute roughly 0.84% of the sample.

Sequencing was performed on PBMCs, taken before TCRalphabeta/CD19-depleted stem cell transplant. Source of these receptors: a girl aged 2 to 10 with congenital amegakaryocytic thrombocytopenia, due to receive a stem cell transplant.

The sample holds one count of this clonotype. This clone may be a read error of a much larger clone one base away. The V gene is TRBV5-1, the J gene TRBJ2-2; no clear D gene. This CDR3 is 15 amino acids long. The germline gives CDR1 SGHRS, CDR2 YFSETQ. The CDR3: CAISPTFLAAGELFF. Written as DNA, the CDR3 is TGCGCCATCAGCCCGACGTTCTTGGCCGCCGGGGAGCTGTTTTTT.

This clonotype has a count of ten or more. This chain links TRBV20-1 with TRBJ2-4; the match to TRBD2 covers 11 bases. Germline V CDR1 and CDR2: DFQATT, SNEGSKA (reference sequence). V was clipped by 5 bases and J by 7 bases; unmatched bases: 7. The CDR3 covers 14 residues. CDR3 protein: CSAYSGRARNIQYF. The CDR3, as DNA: TGCAGTGCTTATAGCGGGAGGGCGCGGAACATTCAGTACTTC.

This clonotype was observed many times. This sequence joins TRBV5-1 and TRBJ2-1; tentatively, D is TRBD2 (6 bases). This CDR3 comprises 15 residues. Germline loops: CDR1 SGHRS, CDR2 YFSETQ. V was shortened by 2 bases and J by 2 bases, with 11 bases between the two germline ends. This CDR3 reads CASSFLRGTYNEQFF. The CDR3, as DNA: TGCGCCAGCAGCTTTCTCCGGGGGACCTACAATGAGCAGTTCTTC. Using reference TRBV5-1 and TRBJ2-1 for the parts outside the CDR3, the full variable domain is KAGVTQTPRYLIKTRGQQVTLSCSPISGHRSVSWYQQTPGQGLQFLFEYFSETQRNKGNFPGRFSGRQFSNSRSEMNVSTLELGDSALYLCASSFLRGTYNEQFFGPGTRLTVL.

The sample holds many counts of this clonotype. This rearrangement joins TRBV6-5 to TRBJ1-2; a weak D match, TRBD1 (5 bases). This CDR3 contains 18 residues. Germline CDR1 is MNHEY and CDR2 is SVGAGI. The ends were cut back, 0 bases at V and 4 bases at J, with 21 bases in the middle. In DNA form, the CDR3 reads TGTGCCAGCAGTTACTCGATCTTCCAGGGCCCATTTAGCTATGGCTACACCTTC. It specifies CASSYSIFQGPFSYGYTF.

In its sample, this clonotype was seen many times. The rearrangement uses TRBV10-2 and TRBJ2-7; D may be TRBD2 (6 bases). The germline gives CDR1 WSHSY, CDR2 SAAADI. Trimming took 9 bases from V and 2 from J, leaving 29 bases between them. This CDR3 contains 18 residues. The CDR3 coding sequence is TGCGCCAGTCTTCGAACCCCCCTTGCAACGGGAGTAGCCTACGAGCAGTACTTC. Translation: CASLRTPLATGVAYEQYF.

The chain's CDR3 is CASSLGPLRYQETQYF. DNA of the CDR3: TGTGCCAGCAGTTTAGGTCCTTTGAGGTACCAAGAGACCCAGTACTTC. V and J are TRBV12-3 or TRBV12-4 and TRBJ2-5; no clear D. The CDR3 length is 16 residues. Trimming cost V 1 base and J 0 bases, with 12 bases left between them.

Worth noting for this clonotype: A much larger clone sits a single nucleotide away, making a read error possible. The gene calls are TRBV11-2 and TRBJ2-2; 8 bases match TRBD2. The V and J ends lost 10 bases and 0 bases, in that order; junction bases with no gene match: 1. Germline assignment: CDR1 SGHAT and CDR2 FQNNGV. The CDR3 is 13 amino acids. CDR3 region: CATGRANTGELFF. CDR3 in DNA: TGTGCCACCGGGAGGGCGAACACCGGGGAGCTGTTTTTT.

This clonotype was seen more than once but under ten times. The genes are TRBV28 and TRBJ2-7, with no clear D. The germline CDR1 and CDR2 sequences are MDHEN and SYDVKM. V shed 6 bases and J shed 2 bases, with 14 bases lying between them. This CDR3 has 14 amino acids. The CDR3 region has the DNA TGTGCCAGCAGCCCCCGTGGATGGCCCTACGAGCAGTACTTC. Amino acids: CASSPRGWPYEQYF.

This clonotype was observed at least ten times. CDR3 DNA: TGCAGTGCCCGACTAGCGGGAAACCTCTACGAGCAGTACTTC. It specifies CSARLAGNLYEQYF. This rearrangement joins TRBV20-1 to TRBJ2-7; 11 bases match TRBD2. CDR1 and CDR2 from the germline V gene are DFQATT and SNEGSKA (reference sequence). This CDR3 comprises 14 residues. The trim removed 6 bases at V and 3 bases at J, leaving 7 bases unmatched.

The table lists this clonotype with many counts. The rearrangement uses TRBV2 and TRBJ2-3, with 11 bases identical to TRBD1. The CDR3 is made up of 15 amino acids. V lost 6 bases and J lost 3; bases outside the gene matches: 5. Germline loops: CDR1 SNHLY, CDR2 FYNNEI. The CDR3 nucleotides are TGTGCCAGCAGAGTCGGGACAGGGGGAACAGATACGCAGTATTTT. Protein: CASRVGTGGTDTQYF. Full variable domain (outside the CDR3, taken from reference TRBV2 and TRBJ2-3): EPEVTQTPSHQVTQMGQEVILRCVPISNHLYFYWYRQILGQKVEFLVSFYNNEISEKSEIFDDQFSVERPDGSNFTLKIRSTKLEDSAMYFCASRVGTGGTDTQYFGPGTRLTVL.

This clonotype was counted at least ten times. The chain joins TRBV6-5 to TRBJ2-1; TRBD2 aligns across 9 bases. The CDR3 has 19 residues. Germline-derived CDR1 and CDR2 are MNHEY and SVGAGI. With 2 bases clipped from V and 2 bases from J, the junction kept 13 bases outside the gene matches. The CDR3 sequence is CASSYPTGSIAGAYNEQFF. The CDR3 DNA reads TGTGCCAGCAGTTACCCGACGGGGTCAATAGCGGGAGCCTACAATGAGCAGTTCTTC.

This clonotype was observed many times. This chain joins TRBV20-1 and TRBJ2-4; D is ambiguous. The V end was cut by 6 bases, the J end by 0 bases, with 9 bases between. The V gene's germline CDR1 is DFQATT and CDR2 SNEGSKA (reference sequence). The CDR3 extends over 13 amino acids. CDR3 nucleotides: TGCAGTGCCCCAACCCCAGCCAAAAACATTCAGTACTTC. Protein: CSAPTPAKNIQYF.

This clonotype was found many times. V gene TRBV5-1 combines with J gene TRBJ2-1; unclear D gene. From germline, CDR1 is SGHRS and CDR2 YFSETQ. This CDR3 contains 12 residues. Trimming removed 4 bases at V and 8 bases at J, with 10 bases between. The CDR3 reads CASSRQGDEQFF. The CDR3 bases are TGCGCCAGCAGCCGACAAGGAGATGAGCAGTTCTTC.

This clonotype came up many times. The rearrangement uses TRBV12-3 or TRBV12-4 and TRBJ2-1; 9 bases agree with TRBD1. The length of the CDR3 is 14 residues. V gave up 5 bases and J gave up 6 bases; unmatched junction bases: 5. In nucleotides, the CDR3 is TGTGCCAGCAGTCCGGGACAGGGTATCAATGAGCAGTTCTTC. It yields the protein CASSPGQGINEQFF.

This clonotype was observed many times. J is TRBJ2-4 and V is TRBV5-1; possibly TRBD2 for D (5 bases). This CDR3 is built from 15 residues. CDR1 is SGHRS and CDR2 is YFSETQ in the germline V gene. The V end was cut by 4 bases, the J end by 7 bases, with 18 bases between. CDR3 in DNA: TGCGCCAGCAGCCCTCTGGGAGCCTTATCGAACATTCAGTACTTC. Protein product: CASSPLGALSNIQYF. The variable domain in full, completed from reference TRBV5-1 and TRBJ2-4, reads KAGVTQTPRYLIKTRGQQVTLSCSPISGHRSVSWYQQTPGQGLQFLFEYFSETQRNKGNFPGRFSGRQFSNSRSEMNVSTLELGDSALYLCASSPLGALSNIQYFGAGTRLSVL.

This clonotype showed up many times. The CDR3 region has the DNA TGCGCCAGCACCTCAGAAGGCGAGCAGTTCTTC. Its translation: CASTSEGEQFF. The chain carries TRBV5-1 and TRBJ2-1; no clear D. The V end was cut by 6 bases, the J end by 10 bases, with 11 bases between. Looked up from germline, CDR1 is SGHRS and CDR2 is YFSETQ. This CDR3 is 11 amino acids long.

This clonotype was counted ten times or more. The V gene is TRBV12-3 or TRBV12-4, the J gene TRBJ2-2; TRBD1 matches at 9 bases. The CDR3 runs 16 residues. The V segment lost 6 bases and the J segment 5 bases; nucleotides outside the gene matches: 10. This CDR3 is CASSPGQGLRTGELFF. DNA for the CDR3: TGTGCCAGCAGCCCGGGACAGGGTCTGAGGACCGGGGAGCTGTTTTTT.

This CDR3 reads CSAGLTGTQPQHF. The DNA of the CDR3 is TGCAGTGCTGGGTTAACAGGGACTCAGCCCCAGCATTTT. The chain has TRBV20-1 and TRBJ1-5; weak D call: TRBD1 (6 bases). The CDR3 consists of 13 residues. V was pared by 5 bases and J by 6 bases, with 14 bases between. The germline CDR1 and CDR2 sequences are DFQATT and SNEGSKA (reference sequence).

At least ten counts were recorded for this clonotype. The CDR3 reads CSAQPGQLFSGEQYF. The CDR3 DNA follows: TGCAGTGCCCAACCGGGACAACTCTTTAGTGGTGAGCAGTACTTC. The V call is TRBV20-1, the J call TRBJ2-7; possibly TRBD1 for D (6 bases). CDR3 length: 15 residues. In germline, CDR1 is DFQATT, CDR2 SNEGSKA (reference sequence). Trimming took 6 bases from V and 7 from J, leaving 25 bases between them.

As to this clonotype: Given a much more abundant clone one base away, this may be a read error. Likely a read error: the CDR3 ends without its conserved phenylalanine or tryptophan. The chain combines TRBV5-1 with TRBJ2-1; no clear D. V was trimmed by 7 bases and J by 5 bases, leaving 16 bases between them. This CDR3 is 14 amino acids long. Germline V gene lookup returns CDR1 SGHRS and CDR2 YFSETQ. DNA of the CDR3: TGCGCCAGCGCCTCAGACGGCCGGAACAATGAGCAGTTCTCC. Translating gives CASASDGRNNEQFS.

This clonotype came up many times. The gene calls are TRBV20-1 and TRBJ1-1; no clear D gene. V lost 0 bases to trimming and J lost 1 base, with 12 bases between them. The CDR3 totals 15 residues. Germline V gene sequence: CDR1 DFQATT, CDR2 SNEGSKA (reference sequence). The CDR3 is CSARDLDPTNTEAFF. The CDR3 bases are TGCAGTGCTAGAGATTTGGACCCGACGAACACTGAAGCTTTCTTT.

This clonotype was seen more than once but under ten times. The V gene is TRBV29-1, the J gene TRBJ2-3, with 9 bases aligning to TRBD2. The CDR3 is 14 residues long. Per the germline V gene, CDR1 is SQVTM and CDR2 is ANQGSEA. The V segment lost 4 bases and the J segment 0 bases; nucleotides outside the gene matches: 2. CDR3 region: CSVAGTSSTDTQYF. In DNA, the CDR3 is TGCAGCGTTGCCGGGACTAGCAGCACAGATACGCAGTATTTT.

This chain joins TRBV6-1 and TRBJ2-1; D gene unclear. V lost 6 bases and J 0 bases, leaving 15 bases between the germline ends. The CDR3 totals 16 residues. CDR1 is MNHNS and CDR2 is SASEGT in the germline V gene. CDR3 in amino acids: CASSLRSLSSYNEQFF. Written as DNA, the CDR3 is TGTGCCAGCAGCCTACGGTCCCTGAGCTCCTACAATGAGCAGTTCTTC.

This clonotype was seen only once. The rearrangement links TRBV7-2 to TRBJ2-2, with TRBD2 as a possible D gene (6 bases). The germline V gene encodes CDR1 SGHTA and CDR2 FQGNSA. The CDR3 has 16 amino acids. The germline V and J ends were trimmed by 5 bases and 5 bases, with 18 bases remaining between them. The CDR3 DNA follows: TGTGCCAGCAGCCCTGTGGGGGAGGTTGGAACCGGGGAGCTGTTTTTT. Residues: CASSPVGEVGTGELFF. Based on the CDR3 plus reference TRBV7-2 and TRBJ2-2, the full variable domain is GAGVSQSPSNKVTEKGKDVELRCDPISGHTALYWYRQSLGQGLEFLIYFQGNSAPDKSGLPSDRFSAERTGGSVSTLTIQRTQQEDSAVYLCASSPVGEVGTGELFFGEGSRLTVL.

CDR3 loop: CSARGLAGALEQFF. The CDR3, as DNA: TGCAGTGCTAGAGGGCTAGCGGGAGCTCTTGAGCAGTTCTTC. The chain employs TRBV20-1 and TRBJ2-1; 10 bases align to TRBD2. The CDR3 loop spans 14 amino acids. Germline values: CDR1 DFQATT, CDR2 SNEGSKA (reference sequence). With V trimmed by 1 base and J by 9 bases, 6 bases remained unmatched.

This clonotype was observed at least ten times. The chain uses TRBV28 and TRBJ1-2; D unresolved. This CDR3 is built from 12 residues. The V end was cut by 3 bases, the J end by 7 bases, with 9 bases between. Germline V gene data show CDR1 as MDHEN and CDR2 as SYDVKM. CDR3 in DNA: TGTGCCAGCAGTTTCAAAATCGGTGGCTACACCTTC. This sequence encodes CASSFKIGGYTF.